This TCR beta chain was profiled in a study of yellow fever vaccine responses in identical twins. TCRdb itself ran the RT-PCR reads through MiXCR, one entry per CDR3 protein. The sample contains about 9,000 distinct CDR3 sequences, roughly 88% of which appear only once. As regards this clonotype: What it binds is not known.

In germline, CDR1 is SGHNT, CDR2 YENEEA. Trimming took off 4 bases at V and 11 bases at J, with 20 bases between the two ends. The CDR3 spans 14 residues. Study conclusions and caveats: Reportedly, twins' vaccine T cell responses looked partly convergent and partly personalized.

The chain couples TRBV11-3 to TRBJ1-1; a possible D gene is TRBD1 (5 bases). Specimen: T cells from blood (PBMCs), unsorted or a sorted subset (not recorded which), collected before or after yellow fever vaccination (not recorded which). This receptor was identified in a woman in her late teens or twenties who received the yellow fever vaccine. CDR3 coding DNA: TGTGCCAGCAGCTCCTTATCGGGACCGCTCGTGGCTTTCTTT. Encoded protein: CASSSLSGPLVAFF.